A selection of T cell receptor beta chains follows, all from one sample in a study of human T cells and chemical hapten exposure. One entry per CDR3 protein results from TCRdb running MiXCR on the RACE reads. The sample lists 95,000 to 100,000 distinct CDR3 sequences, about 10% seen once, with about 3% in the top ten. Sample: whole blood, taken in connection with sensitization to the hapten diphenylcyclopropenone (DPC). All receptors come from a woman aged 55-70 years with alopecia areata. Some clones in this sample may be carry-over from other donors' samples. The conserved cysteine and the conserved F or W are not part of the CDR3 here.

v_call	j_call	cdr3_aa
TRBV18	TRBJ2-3	ASSAGTGSTDTQY
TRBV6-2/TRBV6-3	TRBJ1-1	ASSPRTEAF
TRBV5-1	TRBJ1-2	ASSLAGTGNYGYT
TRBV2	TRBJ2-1	ASAGRLGDNEQF
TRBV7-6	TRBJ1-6	ASSLDTGNNSPLH
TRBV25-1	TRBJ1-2	ASSPPHGEANYGYT
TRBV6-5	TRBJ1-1	ASSQRQGAFTEAF
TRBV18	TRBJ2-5	ASSPRLEYQETQY
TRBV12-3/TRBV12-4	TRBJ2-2	ASSFWSNTGELF
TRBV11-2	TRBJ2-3	ASSLEGTTSTDTQY
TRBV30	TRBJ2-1	AWSVSTNEQF
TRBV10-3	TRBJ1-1	AISRAEMNTEAF
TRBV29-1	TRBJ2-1	SVGRDSYPNEQF
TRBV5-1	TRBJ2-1	ASGGGYNEQF
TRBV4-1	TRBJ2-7	ASKDLTRDEQY
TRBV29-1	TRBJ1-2	SSTGQLGGYT
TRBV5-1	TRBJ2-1	ASSLGGYNEQF
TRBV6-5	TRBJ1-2	ASSPSRQRAFLLRRGYT
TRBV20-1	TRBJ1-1	SARERTTVKVAF
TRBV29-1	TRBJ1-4	SARDPSEKLF
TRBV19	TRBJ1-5	ASSMGHISNQPQH
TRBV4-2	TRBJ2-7	ASGGTSGIYEQY
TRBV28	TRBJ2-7	ASSLGRDSTYEQY
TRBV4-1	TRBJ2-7	ASSEGASYEQY
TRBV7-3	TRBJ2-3	ASSMGLAENTDTQY
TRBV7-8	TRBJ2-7	ASSLVQVTYEQY
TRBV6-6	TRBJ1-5	ASSYSTGCNQPQH
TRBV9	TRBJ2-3	ASSPPRLAGVPSGTDTQY
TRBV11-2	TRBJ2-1	ASSLVRGSSYNEQF
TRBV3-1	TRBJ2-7	ASSRDRAYEQY
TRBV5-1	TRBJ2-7	ASSSSSIGQAGRYEQY
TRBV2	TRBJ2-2	ASRTRTAGTGELF
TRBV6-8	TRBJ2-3	ASSYSTTDGTDTQY
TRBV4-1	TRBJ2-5	ASSQDRGITLETQY
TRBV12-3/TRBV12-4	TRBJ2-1	ASKQYNEQF
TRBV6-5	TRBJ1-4	ASSYSIWSSTNEKLF
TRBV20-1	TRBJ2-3	SARFRDSTDTQY
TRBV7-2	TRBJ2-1	ASSLDPTEQF
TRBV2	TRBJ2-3	ASETGGRPDTQY
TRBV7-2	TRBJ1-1	ASRITGAEKAF
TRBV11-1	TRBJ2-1	ASSFVQGNEQF
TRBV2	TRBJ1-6	ASKETGGEGSPLH
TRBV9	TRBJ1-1	ASSVEGEETEAF
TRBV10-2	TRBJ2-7	ASSDDRTYYEQY
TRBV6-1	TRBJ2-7	ASTGLAGGILYKQY